These 19 T cell receptor beta chains share one sample of origin, sequenced in a study of CD8 T cells in ankylosing spondylitis. MiXCR was run by TCRdb on the 5' RACE reads, yielding one entry per CDR3 protein. Found here are about 210,000 distinct CDR3 sequences, over 7% of them singletons; the top ten hold approximately 4.8%. Source material: blood, either unsorted or a sorted T cell fraction (not recorded which). The source of these receptors is a female donor with ankylosing spondylitis or in good health (not recorded which).

This clonotype occurred many times. The chain has TRBV29-1 and TRBJ2-3; D is unresolved. The V end was cut by 4 bases, the J end by 7 bases, with 6 bases between. The CDR3 totals 10 residues. In germline, CDR1 is SQVTM, CDR2 ANQGSEA. CDR3 coding DNA: TGCAGCGTTGCCCTTAATACGCAGTATTTT. Its protein product is CSVALNTQYF.

This clonotype has a count of ten or more. The CDR3 bases are TGTGCCTGGAGTGTAGGACGGATTCAAGGCAGGGGCTACACCTTC. It codes for CAWSVGRIQGRGYTF. The chain employs TRBV30 and TRBJ1-2; D ambiguous. Germline V gene sequence: CDR1 GTSNPN, CDR2 SVGIG (reference sequence). Trimming removed 0 bases from V and 8 bases from J, with 19 bases in between. The CDR3 is 15 amino acids.

This clonotype was detected ten times or more. This chain connects TRBV20-1 to TRBJ1-5, with D possibly matching TRBD1 (5 bases). V was pared by 6 bases and J by 4 bases, with 10 bases between. This CDR3 comprises 12 residues. Germline loops: CDR1 DFQATT, CDR2 SNEGSKA (reference sequence). The DNA for the CDR3 is TGCAGTGCCTGGGACCAGAATCAGCCCCAGCATTTT. It yields the protein CSAWDQNQPQHF.

This clonotype was recorded many times. The CDR3, as DNA: TGTGCCAGCAGCTTAGCCACAGGGTGGCTAGGCAATGAGCAGTTCTTC. The encoded protein is CASSLATGWLGNEQFF. The chain combines TRBV11-3 with TRBJ2-1, with D possibly TRBD1 on 6 matching bases. The CDR3 consists of 16 residues. Trimming took 1 base from V and 6 from J, leaving 16 bases between them. Germline CDR1 SGHNT, CDR2 YENEEA.

J is TRBJ1-2 and V is TRBV7-2, with D unresolved. The germline CDR1 and CDR2 sequences are SGHTA and FQGNSA. The CDR3 spans 14 residues. The V end lost 1 base, the J end lost 0 bases, and 6 bases lay between the germline ends. CDR3 protein: CASSLEHSNYGYTF. CDR3 in DNA: TGTGCCAGCAGCTTAGAACACTCTAACTATGGCTACACCTTC.

This clonotype was seen ten or more times. The chain uses TRBV27 and TRBJ2-7; tentative D call: TRBD1 (6 bases). Germline values: CDR1 MNHEY, CDR2 SMNVEV (reference sequence). The CDR3 consists of 14 residues. V shed 6 bases and J shed 6 bases, with 18 bases lying between them. CDR3: CASSRPGVGFEQYF. In DNA, the CDR3 is TGTGCCAGCAGCCGACCAGGGGTGGGTTTCGAGCAGTACTTC.

The table lists this clonotype with many counts. This rearrangement joins TRBV6-5 to TRBJ2-2, with a tentative D call TRBD1 (6 bases). Between the trimmed V and J ends, which lost 4 bases and 6 bases, there was a span of 12 bases. The CDR3 runs 14 residues. The germline CDR1 and CDR2 sequences are MNHEY and SVGAGI. CDR3 nucleotide sequence: TGTGCCAGCAGTTTAAACAGGGAGTCCGGGGAGCTGTTTTTT. Translating gives CASSLNRESGELFF.

The J gene is TRBJ2-7, the V gene TRBV7-9, with D unresolved. There are 13 residues in the CDR3. Looked up from germline, CDR1 is SEHNR and CDR2 is FQNEAQ (reference sequence). Trimming removed 6 bases at V and 6 bases at J, with 15 bases between. DNA for the CDR3: TGTGCCAGCAGGCCCGGGCTCCTCTGCGAGCAGTACTTC. Translation gives CASRPGLLCEQYF.

Turning to this clonotype: Since a much larger clone is just one base distant, this may be a read error. This chain joins TRBV7-9 and TRBJ2-3, with D possibly matching TRBD2 (6 bases). The germline V gene encodes CDR1 SEHNR and CDR2 FQNEAQ (reference sequence). V lost 1 base and J lost 12, with 14 bases in between. The CDR3 length is 13 residues. The CDR3 DNA follows: TGTGCCAGCAGCTTAGTAAGGGAGGACCCTCAGTATTTT. It yields the protein CASSLVREDPQYF.

The chain is built from TRBV7-9 and TRBJ2-1; 11 bases line up with TRBD2. J gave up 6 bases and V 3 bases, and 7 bases lay outside the gene matches. This CDR3 is 16 amino acids long. Per germline, CDR1 SEHNR and CDR2 FQNEAQ (reference sequence). CDR3 coding DNA: TGTGCCAGCAGCTTGGGTAGCGGGAGGGCCCTCAATGAGCAGTTCTTC. Its protein product is CASSLGSGRALNEQFF.

This clonotype was observed many times. J is TRBJ1-1 and V is TRBV12-3 or TRBV12-4; D call uncertain. V dropped 6 bases and J dropped 1 base, with 9 bases sitting between them. The CDR3 is made up of 13 amino acids. CDR3 amino acids: CASSFLENTEAFF. Written as DNA, the CDR3 is TGTGCCAGCAGCTTTTTAGAGAACACTGAAGCTTTCTTT.

This clonotype occurred many times. The V gene is TRBV20-1, the J gene TRBJ2-2; D gene ambiguous. This CDR3 is built from 13 residues. V lost 6 bases to trimming and J lost 2 bases, with 10 bases between them. CDR1 DFQATT and CDR2 SNEGSKA come from the germline V gene (reference sequence). CDR3 amino acids: CSAVTLNTGELFF. The CDR3 DNA is TGCAGTGCCGTCACCTTAAACACCGGGGAGCTGTTTTTT.

This clonotype was detected many times. The rearrangement joins TRBV20-1 to TRBJ1-2; 8 bases line up with TRBD1. CDR1 DFQATT and CDR2 SNEGSKA come from the germline V gene (reference sequence). This CDR3 is 12 amino acids long. V lost 4 bases to trimming and J lost 5 bases; unmatched junction nucleotides: 3. CDR3 DNA: TGCAGTGCTACAGGGGGCGCTTATGGCTACACCTTC. Protein sequence: CSATGGAYGYTF.

This clonotype occurred many times. The gene calls are TRBV2 and TRBJ1-2; weak D call: TRBD1 (6 bases). Per the germline V gene, CDR1 is SNHLY and CDR2 is FYNNEI. The CDR3 sequence is 15 residues long. Between the trimmed V and J ends, which lost 5 bases and 2 bases, there was a span of 15 bases. The CDR3 loop reads CASSPPDSPNYGYTF. The DNA for the CDR3 is TGTGCCAGCAGTCCGCCGGACAGCCCCAACTATGGCTACACCTTC.

This clonotype was seen at least ten times. The chain links TRBV25-1 to TRBJ1-1; no definite D call. The CDR3 spans 13 residues. V was pared by 5 bases and J by 0 bases, with 7 bases between. CDR1 and CDR2 (germline): MGHDK, SYGVNS. For the CDR3, the DNA is TGTGCCAGCAGTACTATACTGAACACTGAAGCTTTCTTT. Translation gives CASSTILNTEAFF.

This clonotype showed up just a few times. This sequence may be a read error, since a much larger clone differs from it by one base. CDR3 in amino acids: CANSQRLGSGYNEQFF. The CDR3 DNA reads TGTGCCAACAGCCAAAGGCTTGGTAGCGGCTACAATGAGCAGTTCTTC. The chain joins TRBV3-1 to TRBJ2-1; the D gene is possibly TRBD2 (6 bases). The length of the CDR3 is 16 residues. CDR1 and CDR2 (germline): LGHDT, YNNKEL (reference sequence).

This clonotype was recorded many times. CDR3 bases: TGTGCCAGCAGTTTGGGGACTAGCGGGAGCACAGATACGCAGTATTTT. Protein sequence: CASSLGTSGSTDTQYF. The rearrangement links TRBV12-3 or TRBV12-4 to TRBJ2-3; 12 positions match TRBD2. The CDR3 consists of 16 residues. V gave up 3 bases and J gave up 0 bases; unmatched junction bases: 1.

This clonotype was seen ten or more times. The rearrangement joins TRBV4-3 to TRBJ2-1, with 7 bases fitting TRBD2. CDR3 length: 17 residues. With V trimmed by 0 bases and J by 2 bases, 7 bases remained unmatched. Germline V gives CDR1 LGHNA, CDR2 YSLEER. The CDR3 is CASSQEPLSGTYNEQFF. The CDR3 DNA sequence: TGCGCCAGCAGCCAAGAGCCATTAAGCGGGACCTACAATGAGCAGTTCTTC.

V and J are TRBV29-1 and TRBJ2-1; 8 bases match TRBD2. This CDR3 is built from 12 residues. V lost 7 bases to trimming and J lost 8 bases; unmatched junction nucleotides: 7. The germline gives CDR1 SQVTM, CDR2 ANQGSEA. The CDR3 is CSGGTSDYEQFF. Written as DNA, the CDR3 is TGCAGCGGCGGGACTAGTGATTATGAGCAGTTCTTC.